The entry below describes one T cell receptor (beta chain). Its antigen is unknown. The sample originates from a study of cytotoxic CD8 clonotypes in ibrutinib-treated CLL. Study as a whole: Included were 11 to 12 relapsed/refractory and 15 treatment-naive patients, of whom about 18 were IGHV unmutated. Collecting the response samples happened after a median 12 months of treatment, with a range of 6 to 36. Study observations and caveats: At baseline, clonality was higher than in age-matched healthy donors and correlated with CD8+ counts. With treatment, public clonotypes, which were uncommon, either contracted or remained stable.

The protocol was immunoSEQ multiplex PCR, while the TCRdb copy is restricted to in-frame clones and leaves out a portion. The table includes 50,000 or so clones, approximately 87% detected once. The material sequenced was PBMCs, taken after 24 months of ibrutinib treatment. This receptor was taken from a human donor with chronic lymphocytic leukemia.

CDR3 bases: TGTGCCAGTAGTAGAGGCCAGGACAGGGCGGATGGCGGCTACACCTTC. Translating gives CASSRGQDRADGGYTF. The chain employs TRBV19 and TRBJ1-2; 8 bases map to TRBD1. The CDR3 is 16 amino acids. CDR1 is LNHDA, CDR2 SQIVND, per germline (reference sequence). Losses at the gene ends were 4 bases for V and 8 bases for J; bases not matched to a gene: 15.